This paragraph covers one TCR beta chain sequence. Participant-given clinical history determined each cohort assignment. The source of the sample is a study of blood T cell repertoires in COVID-19. Clones were read by immunoSEQ multiplex PCR, and TCRdb kept only the in-frame ones, dropping some. The sample lists around 250,000 clones, approximately 83% seen once, with 3.4% in the top ten. V gave up 9 bases and J gave up 4 bases; unmatched junction bases: 10. Germline assignment: CDR1 SGHNT and CDR2 YYREEE (reference sequence). The CDR3 consists of 14 residues. The V call is TRBV5-4, the J call TRBJ2-5, with 9 bases lining up with TRBD1. The receptor comes from a man aged 45-60 years who had recovered from COVID-19. Specimen: PBMCs or T cells enriched from blood (not recorded which). CDR3 amino acids: CATGRKGQGETQYF. CDR3 nucleotides: TGTGCCACGGGACGAAAGGGACAGGGAGAGACCCAGTACTTC.